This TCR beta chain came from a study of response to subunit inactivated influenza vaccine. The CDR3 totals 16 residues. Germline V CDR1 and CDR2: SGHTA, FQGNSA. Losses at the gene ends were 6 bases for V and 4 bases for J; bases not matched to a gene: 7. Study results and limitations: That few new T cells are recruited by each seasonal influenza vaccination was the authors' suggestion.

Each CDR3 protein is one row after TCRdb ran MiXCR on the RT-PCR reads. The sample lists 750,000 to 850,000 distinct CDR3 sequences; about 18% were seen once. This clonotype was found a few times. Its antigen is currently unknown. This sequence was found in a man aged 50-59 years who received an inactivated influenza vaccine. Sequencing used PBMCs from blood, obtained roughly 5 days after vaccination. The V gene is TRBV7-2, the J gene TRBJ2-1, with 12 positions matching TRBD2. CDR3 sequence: CASSRRTSGKYNEQFF. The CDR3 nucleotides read TGTGCCAGCAGTCGGCGGACTAGCGGGAAGTACAATGAGCAGTTCTTC.